This T cell receptor beta chain was found in a study of beta chain features in type 1 diabetes. Study-wide findings and caveats: A cDNA-based sequencing approach could over-represent cells with high TCR expression.

Expressed TCRB transcripts got sequenced, as all isolated RNA was reverse transcribed. This table comes from immunoSEQ multiplex PCR, and its TCRdb copy is limited to in-frame clones, with some not included. The sample consists of 400,000 to 500,000 clones, about 15% of them appearing once. The CDR3 covers 15 residues. Germline V gives CDR1 SNHLY, CDR2 FYNNEI. The junction had 10 bases not matched to a gene; V was cut back by 5 bases and J by 8 bases. This clone was observed a handful of times. Its target is unknown. The origin of this receptor is a man younger than 40 in good health. Sequenced: naive CD4+ T cells from blood. The V call is TRBV2, the J call TRBJ2-1, with 9 bases matching TRBD1. The CDR3 nucleotides are TGTGCCAGCAGTCCGAGACAGGGGGGAAGGGATGAGCAGTTCTTC. Its translation: CASSPRQGGRDEQFF.